This T cell receptor (beta chain) emerged from a study of siplizumab effects on memory and regulatory T cells (dated by TCRdb to about 2019). Some background on the complete study: The study looked at the effect of siplizumab, an anti-CD2 antibody, on alloreactive T-cell subsets in allogeneic mixed lymphocyte reactions made from human PBMCs.

Concerning this clone: There is no known antigen for this receptor. No quality values exist for individual bases; no much larger clone is one base distant.

Germline trimming amounts to 3 bases on V and 4 bases on J, with 11 as the count of junction bases outside the gene matches. CDR1 and CDR2, looked up from the germline V gene (reference sequence), are MNHEY and SMNVEV. The CDR3 runs 19 amino acids, cysteine and phenylalanine included. The only DNA kept is the CDR3, 57 bases in frame from the first base. The investigation overall reported the following: Unstimulated naive T cells appeared to be more diverse than memory T cells, and naive cells seemed to make a substantial contribution to the alloresponse. Among mappable alloreactive CD4+ clones, the Treg-derived fraction averaged around 70% with siplizumab versus 25% to 30% in control reactions. The cumulative frequency of alloreactive sequences traceable to unstimulated CD4+ memory T cells was significantly reduced by siplizumab. For roughly 80-96% of proliferating CD4+ or CD8+ clones, no naive or memory phenotype could be assigned. Whether proliferating Tregs from siplizumab cultures actually had suppressive function was not functionally confirmed. Sequences below about 10^-5 frequency were poorly captured, so only a minor fraction of alloreactive clones could be mapped to unstimulated subsets.

Sorted unstimulated T cells and proliferating T cells recovered from mixed lymphocyte reactions underwent TCRbeta CDR3 sequencing. Fresh whole blood from fewer than twelve HLA-typed healthy donors was used to isolate PBMCs. To map where alloreactive clones came from, CD4+ non-regulatory T cells in the unstimulated state were FACS-sorted. Libraries came from the immunoSEQ multiplex PCR assay. Approximately 100,000 TCR templates per sample were assayed on the deep sequencing platform. Genomic DNA extracted from sorted T cells was used for TCRbeta CDR3 sequencing. Per the authors' processing: The R programming language was used for clonal analysis of the TCRbeta CDR3 data. Comparing unstimulated samples against CFSE-low samples taken after the reaction was how alloreactive CD4+ and CD8+ clones were defined. Alloreactive CD4+ clones were assigned to regulatory or non-regulatory origin by matching sequences to sorted unstimulated Treg and non-Treg repertoires. The clones in this table, taken by TCRdb from immuneACCESS, are in-frame only. Not every clone is retained; where verified, under half of the shortfall comes from an unresolved V gene, and the cause of the rest is unknown. For V, J and clone size, that table is used; D and trimming come from the DNA. This sample has some 120,000 clones in its table, and approximately 94% of those were observed once. The leading ten clones occupy about 1.8% of the sample.

The chain is made from TRBV27 and TRBJ2-2; 13 nucleotides in the junction match TRBD2. The material sequenced was non-Treg CD4+ T cells sorted from blood. In light of the paper, this sample's cell subset or site label describes: FACS-sorted unstimulated CD4+ non-regulatory T cells. This receptor was obtained from a human donor in good health. This receptor has the CDR3 CASSLGTSGIPRGTGELFF. The nucleotide sequence is TGTGCCAGCAGTTTGGGGACTAGCGGGATCCCACGAGGCACCGGGGAGCTGTTTTTT.